This is a list of T cell receptor beta chains from one sample in a study of shared clonotypes between healthy human individuals. Sequenced by immunoSEQ multiplex PCR; TCRdb stores in-frame clones only, minus some. The sample has over a million clones; around 97% are singletons. The sequenced material came from naive CD4+ T cells sorted from blood. All receptors derive from a man younger than 40 in good health. CDR3s leave out the opening cysteine and the closing phenylalanine or tryptophan. A row's size may be missing; if present it is once, few, many or a size class.

v_call	cdr3_length	clone_size	j_call	cdr3_aa
TRBV6-1	15	.	TRBJ2-7	ASSDPRGRDSSYEQY
TRBV10-2	12	.	TRBJ1-2	ASSELVRNYGYT
TRBV2	14	once	TRBJ2-3	ASSAWVAGGTDTQY
TRBV18	13	.	TRBJ1-1	ASSPLAAPNAEAF
TRBV5-1	13	.	TRBJ2-5	ASSTPSGRRETQY
TRBV9	13	.	TRBJ2-7	ASSVGLGLAWEQY
TRBV27	12	.	TRBJ1-2	ASVISLRNYGYT
TRBV9	13	.	TRBJ2-2	ASSVQQGVTGELF
TRBV2	13	.	TRBJ2-1	ASSDGIAVYNEQF
TRBV7-2	10	.	TRBJ1-2	ASSNRTGPHT
TRBV18	12	.	TRBJ2-5	ASSPVTGGETQY
TRBV7-9	11	.	TRBJ2-3	ASSGSESDTQY
TRBV6-6	12	.	TRBJ1-4	ASSSTGVNEKLF
TRBV4-1	14	.	TRBJ1-5	ASSREGQGWAQPQH